This T cell receptor (beta chain) derives from a study of blood T cell repertoires in COVID-19 (TCRdb year 2020). For context, the study as a whole: Samples covering the acute and convalescent phases of COVID-19 were provided by collaborators in the United States, Italy and Spain. The prospective study material was composed of cDNA or gDNA derived from T cells, B-cell-depleted T cells, or PBMCs. Deeply sampled blood TCRbeta repertoires from subjects exposed to, actively infected with, or recovered from COVID-19 were included in the dataset. The repertoires were released in a freely available public database meant as a resource for research on the immune response to SARS-CoV-2. The samples were drawn from the first 160 participants of the ongoing ImmuneRACE study and from 1,254 subjects provided by 6 global collaborators. Nearly every sample came with metadata listing a de-identified subject ID, COVID-19 status, age in years and sex. Where HLA class I and class II types were available, the types were taken from metadata supplied by the sample provider, not from assay-based typing. Study-level results and caveats: Clinical and demographic metadata were provided uncurated, with the amount varying by source and participant.

The immunoSEQ Assay, a bias-controlled multiplex PCR, was used to amplify TCRbeta CDR3 regions from genomic DNA. From the authors' description of their analysis: The number of nucleated cells in each sample was estimated by amplification of reference gene primers within the assay. To quantify the absolute abundance of each unique TCRbeta CDR3 rearrangement, sequence reads were collapsed and filtered. For each sample, productive Simpson clonality was calculated as the square root of Simpson's diversity index over productive rearrangements. TCRdb took this table from immuneACCESS and kept in-frame rearrangements with V and J called. Such tables lack part of the clones; where checked against another copy, unresolved V genes explain under half of the gap, and the rest is unexplained. V and J calls and clone size are given by that table; D and trimming were obtained from the DNA. In this sample the table shows 160,000 or so clones, around nine tenths of which occur a single time. The top ten hold 10% of the sample.

This clone was counted a few times. What this receptor recognizes is not known. It has no much larger one-base neighbor in the sample; base qualities were not kept. In Seattle, one collaborating source enrolled patients while the infection was active and tracked those patients longitudinally over the course of disease. Each collaborating institution followed its own protocols to collect whole blood in K2EDTA tubes. For TCRbeta analysis, collaborators shipped samples in one of three forms: frozen whole blood, isolated PBMCs, or DNA extracted from either of those sample types. Looking up the germline V gene yields CDR1 ENHRY and CDR2 SYGVKD. Relative to germline, V is missing 10 bases and J is missing 3 bases, with 7 bases of the junction outside any gene match. The CDR3 goes from the cysteine to the phenylalanine over 14 residues. Only the CDR3 region is kept as DNA, spanning 42 bases read in frame from base 1.

Specimen: peripheral blood. The V and J segments used are TRBV10-3 and TRBJ1-1, with 11 central nucleotides matching TRBD1. The source is a woman between 70 and 85 years old with COVID-19, enrolled during active disease. For the CDR3, the sequence is CATEDRGLDTEAFF. DNA sequence: TGTGCCACCGAGGACAGGGGGCTTGACACTGAAGCTTTCTTT.